This T cell receptor beta chain was sequenced for a study of naive and memory T cell subsets. Two oligonucleotides, mixed equimolar, formed the beta constant-region primer covering TRBC1 and TRBC2. TCRdb called the UMI-ligation and nested PCR reads again in MiXCR, with one record for every CDR3 protein. The sample includes roughly 27,000 distinct CDR3 sequences, approximately 12% of them seen just once. This clonotype was counted ten times or more. Trimming left V 6 bases short and J 6 bases short, with 15 bases between. Germline loops: CDR1 MNHNY, CDR2 SVGAGI (reference sequence). CDR3 length: 13 residues.

Sequencing was done on a sample of effector memory CD4+ T cells from blood. Subset: effector memory, CD45RA- CD27-. The sequence came from a human donor in good health. J is TRBJ2-7 and V is TRBV6-6, with D perhaps TRBD1 or TRBD2 (6 bases each). Written as DNA, the CDR3 is TGTGCCAGCAGGCGAATGGAGGGGGGCGAGCAGTACTTC. Translated, it gives CASRRMEGGEQYF.